This T cell receptor (beta chain) was found in a study of PD-1 blockade in mismatch repair-deficient tumors. Some clones are missing from TCRdb's copy, which holds only in-frame ones; the method was immunoSEQ multiplex PCR. This repertoire shows more than 20,000 clones, 80% to 90% found once; its top ten account for 15% to 20%. This clone was seen just once. The material sequenced was peripheral blood, taken 2 weeks after starting pembrolizumab. This receptor was taken from an adult with mismatch repair-deficient cancer.

This chain's CDR3 is CASSLGQGWTDTQYF. CDR3 nucleotides: TGTGCCAGCAGCTTAGGGCAGGGATGGACAGATACGCAGTATTTT. The chain combines TRBV7-3 with TRBJ2-3; maybe TRBD1 (5 bases). The germline V gene has CDR1 SGHTA and CDR2 FQGTGA. V was cut by 2 bases and J by 3 bases, with 12 bases left in between. The CDR3 has 15 amino acids.